This is a list of T cell receptor beta chains from one sample in a study of CD8 T cells in ankylosing spondylitis. From the 5' RACE reads, TCRdb called clonotypes with MiXCR, one entry per CDR3 protein. The table includes 200,000 to 250,000 distinct CDR3 sequences, 10% to 13% detected once. Sequencing was done on a sample of blood, either unsorted or a sorted T cell fraction (not recorded which). Every receptor here comes from a male donor with ankylosing spondylitis or in good health (not recorded which). CDR3s include the opening cysteine and the closing phenylalanine or tryptophan. The D gene is left open where the match is weak. Where a row states a size, it is once, few, many or the class of an expanded clone; other rows omit it.

clone_size	d_call	j_call	v_call	cdr3_nt	cdr3_aa
many	TRBD1	TRBJ2-7	TRBV25-1	TGTGCCAGCAGCCCAACTTACGACAGGGGGAATGAGCAGTACTTC	CASSPTYDRGNEQYF
many	NA	TRBJ1-1	TRBV6-1	TGTGCCAGCACCACCAAGCGGGGGGGCACTGAAGCTTTCTTT	CASTTKRGGTEAFF
many	NA	TRBJ1-5	TRBV28	TGTGCCAGCAGTTCCGCCCCAAGGGTCCGGACCAATCAGCCCCAGCATTTT	CASSSAPRVRTNQPQHF
many	NA	TRBJ2-1	TRBV5-6	TGTGCCAGCAGCTTGGCCTTACTAGGGATCTACAATGAGCAGTTCTTC	CASSLALLGIYNEQFF
many	NA	TRBJ1-2	TRBV18	TGTGCCAGCTCACCGGGGAGCAGGGTCGACTATGGCTACACCTTC	CASSPGSRVDYGYTF
many	NA	TRBJ2-3	TRBV7-9	TGTGCCAGCAGCCTCGGGACTTCTTACACAGATACGCAGTATTTT	CASSLGTSYTDTQYF
NA	TRBD2	TRBJ2-2	TRBV11-1	TGTGCCAGCAGCCGGGGGACTAGCGGGGGCCCGAACACCGGGGAGCTGTTTTTT	CASSRGTSGGPNTGELFF
many	TRBD1	TRBJ2-1	TRBV29-1	TGCAGCGCCAAGGGACAGGGGAAATTGAATGAGCAGTTCTTC	CSAKGQGKLNEQFF
many	NA	TRBJ1-6	TRBV6-5	TGTGCCAGCAGTTACATAAGCGGGGGAGTGGGTTCACCCCTCCACTTT	CASSYISGGVGSPLHF
many	TRBD1	TRBJ2-5	TRBV5-1	TGCGCCAGCAGCCCTCGGGGGACAGGGGGCGAGAAGGAAGAGACCCAGTACTTC	CASSPRGTGGEKEETQYF
NA	NA	TRBJ2-6	TRBV5-1	TGCGCCAGCAGCTTGAGGCTGGTCCCTTGGGATTTGAGGATGAGGGCCAACGTCCTGACTTTC	CASSLRLVPWDLRMRANVLTF
NA	TRBD2	TRBJ2-3	TRBV7-9	TGTGCCAGCAGCTTAGTAACTAGCGGCTTCACAAATACGCAGTATTTT	CASSLVTSGFTNTQYF
many	NA	TRBJ1-4	TRBV20-1	TGCAGTGCTAGAGACCTGGCGGGGTTCGATGAAAAACTGTTTTTT	CSARDLAGFDEKLFF
few	NA	TRBJ1-1	TRBV7-9	TGTGCCAGCAGCTTAGGTTCTGAGGTAGCTGAAGTTTTCTTT	CASSLGSEVAEVFF
many	TRBD2	TRBJ2-5	TRBV10-3	TGTGCCATCAGTGAAGCTCTAGCGGGGAAAGAGACCCAGTACTTC	CAISEALAGKETQYF
few	NA	TRBJ2-6	TRBV2	TGTGCCAGCAGTGACAGACTTGGGGCCAACGTCCTGACTTTC	CASSDRLGANVLTF
NA	NA	TRBJ2-1	TRBV20-1	TGCAGTGCTAGAGGCGACTGGAGGCCTGAGCAGTTCTTC	CSARGDWRPEQFF
many	NA	TRBJ1-2	TRBV5-1	TGCGCCAGCATTGGTGACGACTATGGCTACACCTTC	CASIGDDYGYTF
many	NA	TRBJ1-5	TRBV20-1	TGCAGTGCTGTCGACTCAATTACGGGGCAGCCCCAGCATTTT	CSAVDSITGQPQHF